The TCR beta chain described here comes from a study of T cell repertoires in cytomegalovirus infection. TCRdb re-called the reads with MiXCR, one entry per CDR3 protein. Among some 800,000 distinct CDR3 sequences listed, 25% to 30% were seen once. Turning to this clonotype: The antigen remains undetermined.

V was shortened by 4 bases and J by 4 bases, with 9 bases between the two germline ends. CDR1 and CDR2 (germline): SQVTM, ANQGSEA. The CDR3 consists of 12 residues. This clonotype was obtained from a human donor in good health (CMV status not recorded). Some clones in this sample may be carry-over from other donors' samples. The rearrangement uses TRBV29-1 and TRBJ2-3, with a weak D call TRBD1 (6 bases). The sample was cultured CD8+ T cells from PBMCs, taken from culture after CMV antigen stimulation. CDR3 coding DNA: TGCAGCGTTGTGGGGGCCTCAGATACGCAGTATTTT. This sequence encodes CSVVGASDTQYF.